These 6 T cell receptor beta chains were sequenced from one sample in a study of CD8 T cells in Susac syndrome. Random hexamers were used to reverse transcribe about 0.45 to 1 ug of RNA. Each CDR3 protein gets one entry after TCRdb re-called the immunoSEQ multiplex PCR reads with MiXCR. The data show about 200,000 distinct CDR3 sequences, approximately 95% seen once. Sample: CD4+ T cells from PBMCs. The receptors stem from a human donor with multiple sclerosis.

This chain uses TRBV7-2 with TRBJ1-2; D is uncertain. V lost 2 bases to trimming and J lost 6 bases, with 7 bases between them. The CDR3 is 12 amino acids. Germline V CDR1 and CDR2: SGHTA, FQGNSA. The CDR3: CASSLSSNGYTF. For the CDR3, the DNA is TGTGCCAGCAGCTTAAGTTCTAATGGCTACACCTTC.

In DNA, the CDR3 is TGTGCCAGCAGCCCGCGTGGGTCCGGTGAAAAACTGTTTTTT. Translation: CASSPRGSGEKLFF. V and J are TRBV14 and TRBJ1-4; D gene ambiguous. Germline assignment: CDR1 SGHDN and CDR2 FVKESK. CDR3 length: 14 amino acids. The ends were cut back, 4 bases at V and 7 bases at J, with 13 bases in the middle.

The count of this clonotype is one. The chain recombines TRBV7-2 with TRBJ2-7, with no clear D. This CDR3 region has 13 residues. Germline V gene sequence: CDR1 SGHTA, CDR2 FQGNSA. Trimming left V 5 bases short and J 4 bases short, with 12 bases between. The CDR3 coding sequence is TGTGCCAGCAGCCTTAGGGATAAGTACGAGCAGTACGTC. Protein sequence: CASSLRDKYEQYV.

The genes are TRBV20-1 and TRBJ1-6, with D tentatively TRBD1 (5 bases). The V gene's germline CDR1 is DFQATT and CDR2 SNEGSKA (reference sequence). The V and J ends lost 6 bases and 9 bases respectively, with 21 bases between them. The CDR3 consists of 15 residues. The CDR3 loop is CSAPLLQDTGSPLHF. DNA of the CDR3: TGCAGTGCCCCCCTTTTACAGGACACCGGTTCACCCCTCCACTTT.

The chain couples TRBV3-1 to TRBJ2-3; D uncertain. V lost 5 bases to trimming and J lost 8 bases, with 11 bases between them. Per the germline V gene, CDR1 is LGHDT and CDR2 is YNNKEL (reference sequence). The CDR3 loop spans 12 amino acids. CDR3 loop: CASSYERGTQYF. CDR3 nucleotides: TGTGCCAGCAGCTATGAGCGTGGTACGCAGTATTTT.

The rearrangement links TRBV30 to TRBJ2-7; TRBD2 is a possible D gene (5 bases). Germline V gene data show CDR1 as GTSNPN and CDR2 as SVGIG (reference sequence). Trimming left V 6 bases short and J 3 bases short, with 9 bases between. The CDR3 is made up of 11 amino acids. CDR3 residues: CACGGLYEQYF. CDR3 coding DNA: TGTGCCTGTGGAGGCCTCTACGAGCAGTACTTC.